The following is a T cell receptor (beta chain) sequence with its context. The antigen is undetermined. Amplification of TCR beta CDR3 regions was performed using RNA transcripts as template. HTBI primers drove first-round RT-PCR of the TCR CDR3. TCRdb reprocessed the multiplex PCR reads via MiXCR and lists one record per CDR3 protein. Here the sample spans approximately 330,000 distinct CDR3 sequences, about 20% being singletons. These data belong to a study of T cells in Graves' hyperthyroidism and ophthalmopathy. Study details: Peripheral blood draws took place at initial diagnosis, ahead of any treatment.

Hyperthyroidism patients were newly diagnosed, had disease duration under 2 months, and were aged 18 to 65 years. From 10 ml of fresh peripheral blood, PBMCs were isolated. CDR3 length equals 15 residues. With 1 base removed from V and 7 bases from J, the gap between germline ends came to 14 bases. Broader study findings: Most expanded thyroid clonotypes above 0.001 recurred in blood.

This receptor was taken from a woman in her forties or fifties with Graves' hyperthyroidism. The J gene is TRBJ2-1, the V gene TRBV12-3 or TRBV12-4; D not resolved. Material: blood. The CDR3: CASSLGTIPRNEQFF. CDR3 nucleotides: TGTGCCAGCAGTTTAGGAACTATCCCTCGAAATGAGCAGTTCTTC.